Given below is one TCR beta chain in context. Its antigen is not identified. The data belong to a study of CD8 T cells in Susac syndrome. Study-level results: The study admitted that it had a relatively small number of individuals in its TCR sequencing and HLA analysis.

RNA amounts of about 0.5 to 1 ug underwent reverse transcription with random hexamers. TCRdb re-analysed the immunoSEQ multiplex PCR reads in MiXCR, keeping a single row per CDR3 protein. The data hold under 150,000 distinct CDR3 sequences, with 94% observed a single time. This receptor was obtained from a human donor in good health. The material sequenced was CD8+ T cells from PBMCs.

Written as DNA, the CDR3 is TGCAGTGCTAGAGATTCTAGCGGGGAGTCCTACGAGCAGTACTTC. Amino acid sequence: CSARDSSGESYEQYF. V usage is TRBV20-1 and J usage is TRBJ2-7; TRBD2 matches 9 bases. The germline V gene has CDR1 DFQATT and CDR2 SNEGSKA (reference sequence). The CDR3 totals 15 residues. Trimming at V came to 0 bases and at J to 1 base, leaving 4 bases not matched to a gene.